This T cell receptor beta chain came from a study of T cells in Graves' hyperthyroidism and ophthalmopathy. Across the whole study: Peripheral blood was obtained at initial diagnosis, preceding any treatment.

The CDR3 spans 12 residues. The germline V gene encodes CDR1 MDHEN and CDR2 SYDVKM. Trimming removed 9 bases from V and 3 bases from J, with 12 bases in between. This clonotype has at least ten counts. No antigen is known for it. TCR beta CDR3 region amplification was performed from RNA transcripts. A first-round RT-PCR of the TCR CDR3 used the HTBI primer set. TCRdb ran MiXCR on the multiplex PCR reads and lists one entry per CDR3 protein. The sample records under 350,000 distinct CDR3 sequences, around a fifth being singletons. Exclusions: uncontrolled infection, other autoimmune disease, pregnancy, lactation. Whole-study results and caveats: Also found in blood were most expanded thyroid clonotypes above 0.001.

This chain connects TRBV28 to TRBJ2-7; possibly TRBD1 for D (5 bases). This receptor was obtained from a woman aged 45-65 years with Graves' hyperthyroidism. The sequenced material came from blood. The CDR3 DNA follows: TGTGCCAGTTCCGGACAATACTACGAGCAGTACTTC. Its protein is CASSGQYYEQYF.